Below, 13 T cell receptor beta chains from the same sample are listed, as sequenced in a study of Graves' ophthalmopathy and Graves' hyperthyroidism. Amplification from RNA transcripts yielded the TCR beta CDR3 regions. The library came from an HTBI-primed first-round RT-PCR and a second-round multiplex PCR. In TCRdb, the multiplex PCR reads were re-called with MiXCR into one record per CDR3 protein. The sample yields about 220,000 distinct CDR3 sequences, roughly a fifth seen once. Sample: peripheral blood. All receptors derive from a woman between 45 and 65 years old with Graves' ophthalmopathy.

This clonotype was recorded at least ten times. This chain joins TRBV28 and TRBJ2-7, with 7 bases matching TRBD1. Germline-derived CDR1 and CDR2 are MDHEN and SYDVKM. Trimming took 5 bases from V and 3 from J; bases not matched to a gene: 10. The CDR3 is 15 residues long. The CDR3 DNA reads as TGTGCCAGCAGTGCACCATCAGCAGGGGGCTACGAGCAGTACTTC. This codes for CASSAPSAGGYEQYF.

This clonotype showed up many times. The chain has TRBV6-5 and TRBJ1-1; D ambiguous. This CDR3 has 12 residues. The V end lost 6 bases, the J end lost 4 bases, and 9 bases lay between the germline ends. Germline lookup yields CDR1 MNHEY and CDR2 SVGAGI. This CDR3 reads CASSLRGTEAFF. In DNA form, the CDR3 reads TGTGCCAGCAGCCTACGAGGCACTGAAGCTTTCTTT.

The chain joins TRBV29-1 to TRBJ2-6; possible D gene TRBD2, 5 bases. Germline V gene data show CDR1 as SQVTM and CDR2 as ANQGSEA. V was pared by 5 bases and J by 0 bases, with 5 bases between. The CDR3 is 13 residues long. The CDR3 sequence is CSVRGSGANVLTF. DNA of the CDR3: TGCAGCGTTCGGGGCTCTGGGGCCAACGTCCTGACTTTC. The whole variable domain, remainder taken from reference TRBV29-1 and TRBJ2-6, is SAVISQKPSRDICQRGTSLTIQCQVDSQVTMMFWYRQQPGQSLTLIATANQGSEATYESGFVIDKFPISRPNLTFSTLTVSNMSPEDSSIYLCSVRGSGANVLTFGAGSRLTVL.

This clonotype was detected many times. The chain is built from TRBV6-1 and TRBJ1-3, with 9 bases identical to TRBD1. V was pared by 8 bases and J by 4 bases, with 6 bases of the junction left unmatched. Germline loops: CDR1 MNHNS, CDR2 SASEGT. CDR3 length equals 14 residues. The CDR3 spells CASHRGLLGNTIYF. The CDR3 region has the DNA TGTGCCAGCCACAGGGGGCTCTTAGGAAACACCATATATTTT.

This clonotype was observed a handful of times. The chain is built from TRBV28 and TRBJ2-7; 9 positions match TRBD2. Per the germline V gene, CDR1 is MDHEN and CDR2 is SYDVKM. The V gene end was trimmed by 4 bases and the J gene end by 13 bases; junction bases not matched to a gene: 8. This CDR3 contains 12 residues. The DNA of the CDR3 is TGTGCCAGCAGTTCCTCCGGACTAGCGTTCTACTTC. Translation: CASSSSGLAFYF.

This clonotype came up many times. CDR3 nucleotide sequence: TGTGCCAGCAGTGAAGGACAGTCTTTTAATCAGCCCCAGCATTTT. Its protein is CASSEGQSFNQPQHF. The V call is TRBV6-1, the J call TRBJ1-5; D possibly corresponds to TRBD1 (5 bases). The CDR3 has 15 residues. The germline gives CDR1 MNHNS, CDR2 SASEGT. The V and J ends lost 1 base and 4 bases respectively, with 11 bases between them.

This clonotype was observed many times. The V gene is TRBV27, the J gene TRBJ1-5; the D gene is possibly TRBD1 (5 bases). The CDR3 has 15 residues. V gave up 6 bases and J gave up 2 bases, with 14 bases separating them. CDR1 and CDR2 (germline): MNHEY, SMNVEV (reference sequence). CDR3 bases: TGTGCCAGCAGGGGACCAGGGAGGGGCAATCAGCCCCAGCATTTT. Protein: CASRGPGRGNQPQHF.

The J gene is TRBJ2-4, the V gene TRBV6-1; TRBD1 agrees at 10 bases. V gave up 10 bases and J gave up 7 bases; unmatched junction bases: 10. The CDR3 extends over 14 amino acids. The germline CDR1 and CDR2 sequences are MNHNS and SASEGT. CDR3 coding DNA: TGTGCCACTTCCCGGGGACAGGGGTTCAACATTCAGTACTTC. As protein: CATSRGQGFNIQYF.

The chain carries TRBV2 and TRBJ2-5, with a tentative D call TRBD2 (5 bases). Trimming pared 3 bases from V and 3 bases from J, leaving 14 bases between. CDR1 is SNHLY, CDR2 FYNNEI, per germline. CDR3 size: 15 residues. In DNA form, the CDR3 reads TGTGCCAGCAGTGAGTGGATGGGAGTGAAAGAGACCCAGTACTTC. It codes for CASSEWMGVKETQYF.

This clonotype was recorded at least ten times. This rearrangement joins TRBV2 to TRBJ1-1; D not certain. From germline, CDR1 is SNHLY and CDR2 FYNNEI. This CDR3 spans 12 amino acids. Deletions cut 6 bases from V and 5 bases from J, with 10 bases between. As DNA, the CDR3 is TGTGCCAGCAGGGTTGGCGGAACTGAAGCTTTCTTT. This encodes CASRVGGTEAFF.

This clonotype was detected many times. This rearrangement joins TRBV4-1 to TRBJ2-4, with D unresolved. The V and J ends lost 4 bases and 5 bases respectively, with 15 bases between them. CDR1 and CDR2 from the germline V gene are MGHRA and YSYEKL. The CDR3 covers 15 residues. The CDR3 sequence is CASSPGPNGENIQYF. For the CDR3, the DNA is TGCGCCAGCAGCCCCGGACCTAATGGGGAAAACATTCAGTACTTC.

This clonotype has ten or more counts. This chain links TRBV7-2 with TRBJ2-7; D perhaps matches TRBD2 (5 bases). There are 13 residues in the CDR3. Trimming removed 5 bases at V and 3 bases at J, with 11 bases between. The germline V gene encodes CDR1 SGHTA and CDR2 FQGNSA. The CDR3 sequence: CASSPRAYYEQYF. Written as DNA, the CDR3 is TGTGCCAGCAGCCCGCGGGCCTACTACGAGCAGTACTTC.

This chain connects TRBV6-2 or TRBV6-3 to TRBJ2-5, with TRBD2 matching 9 bases. The CDR3 runs to 14 residues. Germline assignment: CDR1 MNHEY and CDR2 SVGEGT. V was clipped by 7 bases and J by 4 bases; unmatched bases: 7. The CDR3 here is CASNPGTSIETQYF. The DNA for the CDR3 is TGTGCCAGCAACCCAGGGACTAGCATAGAGACCCAGTACTTC.